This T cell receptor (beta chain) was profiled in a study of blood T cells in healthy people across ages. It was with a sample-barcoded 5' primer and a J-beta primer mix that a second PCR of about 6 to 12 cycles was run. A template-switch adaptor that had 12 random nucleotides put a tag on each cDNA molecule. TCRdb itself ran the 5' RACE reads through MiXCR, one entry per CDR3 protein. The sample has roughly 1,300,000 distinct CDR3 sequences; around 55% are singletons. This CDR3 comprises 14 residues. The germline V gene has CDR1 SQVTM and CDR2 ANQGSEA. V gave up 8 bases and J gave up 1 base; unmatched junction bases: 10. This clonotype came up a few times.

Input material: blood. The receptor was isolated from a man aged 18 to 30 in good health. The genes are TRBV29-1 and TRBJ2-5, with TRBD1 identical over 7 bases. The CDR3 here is CSTRGLGSQETQYF. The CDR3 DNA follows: TGCAGCACAAGGGGGCTTGGGAGCCAAGAGACCCAGTACTTC.